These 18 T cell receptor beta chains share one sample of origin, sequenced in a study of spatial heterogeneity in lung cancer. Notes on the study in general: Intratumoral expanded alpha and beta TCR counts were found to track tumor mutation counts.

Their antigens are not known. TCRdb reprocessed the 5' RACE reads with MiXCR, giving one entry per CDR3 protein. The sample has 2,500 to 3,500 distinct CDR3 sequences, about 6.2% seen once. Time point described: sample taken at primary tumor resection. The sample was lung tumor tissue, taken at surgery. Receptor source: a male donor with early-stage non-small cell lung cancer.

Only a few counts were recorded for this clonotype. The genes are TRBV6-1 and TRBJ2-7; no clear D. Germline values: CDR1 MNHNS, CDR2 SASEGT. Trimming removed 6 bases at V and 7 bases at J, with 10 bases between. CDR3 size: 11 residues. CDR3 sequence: CASRQTKEQYF. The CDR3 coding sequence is TGTGCCAGCAGACAGACCAAGGAGCAGTACTTC.

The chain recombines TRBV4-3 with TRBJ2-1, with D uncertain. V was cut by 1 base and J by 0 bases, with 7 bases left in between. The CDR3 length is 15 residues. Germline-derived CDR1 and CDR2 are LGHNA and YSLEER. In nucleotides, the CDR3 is TGCGCCAGCAGCCAAGTCTGGGTCTCCTACAATGAGCAGTTCTTC. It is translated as CASSQVWVSYNEQFF.

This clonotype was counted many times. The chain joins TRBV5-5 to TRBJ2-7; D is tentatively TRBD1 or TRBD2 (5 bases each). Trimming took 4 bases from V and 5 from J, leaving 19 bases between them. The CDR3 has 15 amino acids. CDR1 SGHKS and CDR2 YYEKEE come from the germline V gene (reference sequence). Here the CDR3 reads CASSMNPGRIHEQYF. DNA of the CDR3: TGTGCCAGCAGCATGAACCCGGGACGCATACACGAGCAGTACTTC. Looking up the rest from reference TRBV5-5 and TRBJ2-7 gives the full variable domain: DAGVTQSPTHLIKTRGQQVTLRCSPISGHKSVSWYQQVLGQGPQFIFQYYEKEERGRGNFPDRFSARQFPNYSSELNVNALLLGDSALYLCASSMNPGRIHEQYFGPGTRLTVT.

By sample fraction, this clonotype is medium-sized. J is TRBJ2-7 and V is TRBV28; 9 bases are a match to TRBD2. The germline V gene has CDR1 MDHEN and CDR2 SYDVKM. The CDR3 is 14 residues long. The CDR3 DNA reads TGTGGGATCAGGGCTAGCGGGACCCTCTACGAGCAGTACTTC. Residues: CGIRASGTLYEQYF.

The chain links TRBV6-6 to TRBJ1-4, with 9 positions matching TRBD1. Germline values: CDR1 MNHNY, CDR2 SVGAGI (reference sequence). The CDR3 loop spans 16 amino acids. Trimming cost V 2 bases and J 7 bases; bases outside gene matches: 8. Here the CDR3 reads CASSYIGTGRGEKLFF. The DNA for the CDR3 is TGTGCCAGCAGTTACATAGGGACAGGGAGGGGTGAAAAACTGTTTTTT.

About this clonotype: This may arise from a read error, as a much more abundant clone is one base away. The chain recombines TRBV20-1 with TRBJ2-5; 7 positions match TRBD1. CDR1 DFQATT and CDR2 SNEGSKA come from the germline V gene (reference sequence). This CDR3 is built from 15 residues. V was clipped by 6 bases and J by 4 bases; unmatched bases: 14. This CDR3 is CSAKKTGTKGETQYF. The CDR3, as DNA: TGCAGTGCGAAAAAGACAGGGACGAAAGGAGAGACCCAGTACTTC.

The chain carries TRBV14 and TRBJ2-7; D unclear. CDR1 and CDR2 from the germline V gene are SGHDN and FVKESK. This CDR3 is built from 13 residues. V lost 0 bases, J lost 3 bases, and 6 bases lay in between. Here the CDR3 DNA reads TGTGCCAGCAGCCAAGACCCAGGCTACGAGCAGTACTTC. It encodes CASSQDPGYEQYF.

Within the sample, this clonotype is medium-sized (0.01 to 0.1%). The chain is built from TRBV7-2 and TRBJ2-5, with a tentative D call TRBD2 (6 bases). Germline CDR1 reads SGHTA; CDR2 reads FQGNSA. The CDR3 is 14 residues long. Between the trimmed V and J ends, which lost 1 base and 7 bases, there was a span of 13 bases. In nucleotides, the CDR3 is TGTGCCAGCAGCTTAGATCTGCTGGGAGGGACCCAGTACTTC. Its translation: CASSLDLLGGTQYF.

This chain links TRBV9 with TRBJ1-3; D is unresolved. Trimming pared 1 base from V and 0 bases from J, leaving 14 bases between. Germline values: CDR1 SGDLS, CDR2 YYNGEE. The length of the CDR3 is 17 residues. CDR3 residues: CASSVSPRAVSGNTIYF. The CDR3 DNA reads TGTGCCAGCAGCGTATCCCCCAGAGCAGTCTCTGGAAACACCATATATTTT.

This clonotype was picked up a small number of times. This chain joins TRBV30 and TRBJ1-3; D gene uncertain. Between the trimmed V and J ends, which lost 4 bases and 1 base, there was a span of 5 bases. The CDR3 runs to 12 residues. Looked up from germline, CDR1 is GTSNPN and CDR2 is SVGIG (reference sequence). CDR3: CAWKKSGNTIYF. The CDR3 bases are TGTGCCTGGAAAAAATCTGGAAACACCATATATTTT.

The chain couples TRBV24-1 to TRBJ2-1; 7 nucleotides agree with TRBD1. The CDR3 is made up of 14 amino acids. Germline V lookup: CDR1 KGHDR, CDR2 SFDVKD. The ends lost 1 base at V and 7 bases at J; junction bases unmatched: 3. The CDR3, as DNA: TGTGCCACCAGTGATTTCAGCAGGGGGAATGAGCAGTTCTTC. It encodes CATSDFSRGNEQFF.

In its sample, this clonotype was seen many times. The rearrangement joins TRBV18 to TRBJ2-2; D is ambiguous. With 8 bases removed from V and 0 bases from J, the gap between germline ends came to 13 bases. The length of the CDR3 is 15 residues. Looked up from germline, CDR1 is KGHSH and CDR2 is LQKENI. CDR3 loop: CASPIGPTNTGELFF. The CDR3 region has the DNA TGTGCCAGCCCCATCGGGCCGACGAACACCGGGGAGCTGTTTTTT.

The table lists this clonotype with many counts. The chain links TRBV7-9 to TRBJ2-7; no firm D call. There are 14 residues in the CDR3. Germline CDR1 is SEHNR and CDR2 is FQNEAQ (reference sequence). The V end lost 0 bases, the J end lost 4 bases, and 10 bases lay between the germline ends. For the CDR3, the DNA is TGTGCCAGCAGCTTAGCGTTTTATCCGTACGAGCAGTACTTC. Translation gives CASSLAFYPYEQYF.

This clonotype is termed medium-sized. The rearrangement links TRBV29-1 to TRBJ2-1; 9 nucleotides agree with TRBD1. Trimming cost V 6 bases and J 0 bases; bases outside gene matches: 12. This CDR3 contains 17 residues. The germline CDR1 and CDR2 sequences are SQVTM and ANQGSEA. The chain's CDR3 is CSVGRGTGSVSYNEQFF. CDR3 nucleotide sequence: TGCAGCGTGGGAAGAGGGACAGGGTCGGTCTCCTACAATGAGCAGTTCTTC.

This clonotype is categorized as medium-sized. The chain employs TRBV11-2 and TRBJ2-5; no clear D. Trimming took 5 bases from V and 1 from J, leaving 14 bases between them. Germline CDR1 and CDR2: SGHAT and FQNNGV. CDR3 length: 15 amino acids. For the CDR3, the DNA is TGTGCCAGCAGCCCTTTTGGTGGGCCCCAAGAGACCCAGTACTTC. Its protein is CASSPFGGPQETQYF.

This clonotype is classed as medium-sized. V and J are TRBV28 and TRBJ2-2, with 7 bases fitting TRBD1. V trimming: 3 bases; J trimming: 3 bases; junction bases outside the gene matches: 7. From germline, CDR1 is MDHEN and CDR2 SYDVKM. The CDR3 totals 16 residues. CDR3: CASSLRGQADTGELFF. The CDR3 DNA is TGTGCCAGCAGTTTGAGAGGACAGGCGGACACCGGGGAGCTGTTTTTT.

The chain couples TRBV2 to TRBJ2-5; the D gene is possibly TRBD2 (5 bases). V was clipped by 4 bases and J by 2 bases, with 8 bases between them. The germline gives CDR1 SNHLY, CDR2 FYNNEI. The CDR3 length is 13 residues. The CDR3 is CASSGSGQETQYF. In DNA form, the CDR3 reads TGTGCCAGCAGTGGGTCGGGGCAAGAGACCCAGTACTTC.

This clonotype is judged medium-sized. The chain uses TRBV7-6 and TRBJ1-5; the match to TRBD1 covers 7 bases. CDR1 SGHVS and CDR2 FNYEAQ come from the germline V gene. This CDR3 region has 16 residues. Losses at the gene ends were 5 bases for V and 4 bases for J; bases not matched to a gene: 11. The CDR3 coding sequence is TGTGCCAGCAGCCCTTTCCGTGGACAGGAAAATCAGCCCCAGCATTTT. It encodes CASSPFRGQENQPQHF.